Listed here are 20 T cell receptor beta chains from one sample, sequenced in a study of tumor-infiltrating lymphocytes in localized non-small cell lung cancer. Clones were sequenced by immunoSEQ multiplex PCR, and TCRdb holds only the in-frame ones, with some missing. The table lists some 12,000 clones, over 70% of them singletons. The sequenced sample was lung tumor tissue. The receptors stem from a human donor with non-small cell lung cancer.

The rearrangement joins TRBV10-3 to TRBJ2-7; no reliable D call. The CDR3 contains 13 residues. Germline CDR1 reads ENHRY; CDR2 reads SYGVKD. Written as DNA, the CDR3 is TGTGCCACCAGTGAAGAGAGAGACTACGAGCAGTACGTC. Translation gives CATSEERDYEQYV.

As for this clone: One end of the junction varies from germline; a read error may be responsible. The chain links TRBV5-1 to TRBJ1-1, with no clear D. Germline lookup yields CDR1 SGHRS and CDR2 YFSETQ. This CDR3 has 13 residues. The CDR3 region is CASRLAGNTEAFF. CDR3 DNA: TGCGCCAGCAGATTGGCAGGGAACACTGAAGCTTTCTTT.

The CDR3: CASSFRTQETQYF. CDR3 nucleotide sequence: TGCGCCAGCAGCTTCCGGACACAAGAGACCCAGTACTTC. This sequence joins TRBV5-1 and TRBJ2-5; TRBD1 is a possible D gene (5 bases). Trimming shortened V by 2 bases and J by 2 bases, and 7 bases separated the two germline ends. This CDR3 has 13 residues. Germline lookup yields CDR1 SGHRS and CDR2 YFSETQ.

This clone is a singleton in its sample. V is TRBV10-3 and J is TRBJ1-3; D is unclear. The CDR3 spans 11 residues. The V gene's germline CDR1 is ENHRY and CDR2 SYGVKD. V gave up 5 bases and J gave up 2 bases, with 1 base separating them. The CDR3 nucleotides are TGTGCCATCAGTCCTGGAAACACCATATATTTT. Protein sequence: CAISPGNTIYF.

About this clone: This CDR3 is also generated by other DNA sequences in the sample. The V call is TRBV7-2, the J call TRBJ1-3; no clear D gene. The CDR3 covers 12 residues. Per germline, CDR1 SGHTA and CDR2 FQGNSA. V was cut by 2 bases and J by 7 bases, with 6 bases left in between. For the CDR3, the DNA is TGTGCCAGCAGCTTAACGGGGAACACCATATATTTT. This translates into CASSLTGNTIYF.

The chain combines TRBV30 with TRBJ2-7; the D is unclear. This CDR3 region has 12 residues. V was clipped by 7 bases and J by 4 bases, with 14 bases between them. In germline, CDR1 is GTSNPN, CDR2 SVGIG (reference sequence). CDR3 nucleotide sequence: TGTGCCTCGACGTACAGTGGGTACGAGCAGTACTTC. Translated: CASTYSGYEQYF.

The CDR3 loop reads CASSRTATNEKLFF. In nucleotides, the CDR3 is TGTGCCAGCAGCCGGACGGCAACTAATGAAAAACTGTTTTTT. V is TRBV7-9 and J is TRBJ1-4; D remains unclear. Trimming left V 5 bases short and J 0 bases short, with 7 bases between. CDR1 SEHNR and CDR2 FQNEAQ come from the germline V gene (reference sequence). CDR3 length equals 14 residues. Using reference TRBV7-9 and TRBJ1-4 for the parts outside the CDR3, the full variable domain is DTGVSQNPRHKITKRGQNVTFRCDPISEHNRLYWYRQTLGQGPEFLTYFQNEAQLEKSRLLSDRFSAERPKGSFSTLEIQRTEQGDSAMYLCASSRTATNEKLFFGSGTQLSVL.

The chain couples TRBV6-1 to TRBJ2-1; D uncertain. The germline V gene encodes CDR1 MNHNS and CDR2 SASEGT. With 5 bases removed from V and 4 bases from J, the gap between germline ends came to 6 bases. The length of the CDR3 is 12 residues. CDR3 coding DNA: TGTGCCAGCAGTACGATATACAATGAGCAGTTCTTC. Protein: CASSTIYNEQFF.

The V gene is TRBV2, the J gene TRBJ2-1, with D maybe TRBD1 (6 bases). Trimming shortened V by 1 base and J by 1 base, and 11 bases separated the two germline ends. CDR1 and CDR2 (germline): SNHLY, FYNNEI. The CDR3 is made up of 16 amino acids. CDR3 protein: CASSEGGRGSYNEQFF. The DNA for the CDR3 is TGTGCCAGCAGTGAAGGGGGCAGGGGTTCCTACAATGAGCAGTTCTTC.

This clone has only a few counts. The CDR3 loop reads CASSLADDPGSNYGYTF. In DNA form, the CDR3 reads TGTGCCAGCAGCTTAGCGGATGACCCGGGCAGTAACTATGGCTACACCTTC. The chain links TRBV7-6 to TRBJ1-2; D gene ambiguous. With 0 bases removed from V and 1 base from J, the gap between germline ends came to 15 bases. This CDR3 has 17 amino acids. Per the germline V gene, CDR1 is SGHVS and CDR2 is FNYEAQ.

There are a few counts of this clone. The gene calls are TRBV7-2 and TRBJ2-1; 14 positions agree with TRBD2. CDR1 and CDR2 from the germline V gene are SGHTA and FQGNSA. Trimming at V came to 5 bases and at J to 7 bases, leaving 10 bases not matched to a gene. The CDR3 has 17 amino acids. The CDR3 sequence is CASSPDIRTSGRNEQFF. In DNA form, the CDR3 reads TGTGCCAGCAGCCCCGACATCAGGACTAGCGGGAGGAATGAGCAGTTCTTC.

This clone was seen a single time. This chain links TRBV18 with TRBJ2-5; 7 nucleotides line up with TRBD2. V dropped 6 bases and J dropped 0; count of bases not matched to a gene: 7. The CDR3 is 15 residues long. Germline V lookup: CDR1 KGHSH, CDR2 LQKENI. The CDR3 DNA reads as TGTGCCAGCTCGCTTGGGACTACGTACCAAGAGACCCAGTACTTC. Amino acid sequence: CASSLGTTYQETQYF.

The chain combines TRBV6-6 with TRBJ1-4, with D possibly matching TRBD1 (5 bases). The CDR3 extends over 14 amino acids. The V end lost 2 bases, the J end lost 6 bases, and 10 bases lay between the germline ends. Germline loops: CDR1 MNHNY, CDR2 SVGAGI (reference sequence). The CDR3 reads CASSYSRVDEKLFF. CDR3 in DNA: TGTGCCAGCAGTTACAGCAGGGTAGATGAAAAACTGTTTTTT.

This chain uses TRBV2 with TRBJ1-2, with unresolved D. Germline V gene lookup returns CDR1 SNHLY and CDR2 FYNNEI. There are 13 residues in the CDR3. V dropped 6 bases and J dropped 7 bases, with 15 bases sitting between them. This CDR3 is CASRSFLGGGYTF. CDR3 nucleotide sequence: TGTGCCAGCAGGTCGTTTTTGGGTGGTGGCTACACCTTC.

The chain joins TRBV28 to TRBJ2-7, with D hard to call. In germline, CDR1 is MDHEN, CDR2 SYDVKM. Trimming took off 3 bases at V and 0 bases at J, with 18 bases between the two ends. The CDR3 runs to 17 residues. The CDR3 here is CASSFPMGLVSSYEQYF. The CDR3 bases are TGTGCCAGCAGTTTCCCCATGGGATTGGTGAGCTCCTACGAGCAGTACTTC.

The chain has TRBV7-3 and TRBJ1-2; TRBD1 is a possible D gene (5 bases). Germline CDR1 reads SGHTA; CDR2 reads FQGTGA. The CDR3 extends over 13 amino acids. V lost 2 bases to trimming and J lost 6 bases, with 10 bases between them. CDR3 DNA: TGTGCCAGCAGCTTACTGGGGCAGGATGGCTACACCTTC. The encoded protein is CASSLLGQDGYTF.

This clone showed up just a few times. The CDR3 region is CASSLTTPHLGTQYF. The DNA for the CDR3 is TGTGCCAGCAGCCTCACGACACCTCACCTGGGGACCCAGTACTTC. This chain links TRBV11-1 with TRBJ2-5; D not certain. The V end was cut by 5 bases, the J end by 7 bases, with 20 bases between. The CDR3 covers 15 residues. Per germline, CDR1 SGHAT and CDR2 FQDESV (reference sequence). The complete variable domain, with remaining parts taken from reference TRBV11-1 and TRBJ2-5, reads EAEVAQSPRYKITEKSQAVAFWCDPISGHATLYWYRQILGQGPELLVQFQDESVVDDSQLPKDRFSAERLKGVDSTLKIQPAELGDSAMYLCASSLTTPHLGTQYFGPGTRLLVL.

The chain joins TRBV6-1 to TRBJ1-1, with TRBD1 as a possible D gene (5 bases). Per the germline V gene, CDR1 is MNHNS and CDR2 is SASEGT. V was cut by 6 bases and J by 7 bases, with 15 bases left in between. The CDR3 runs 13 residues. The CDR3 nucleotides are TGTGCCAGCAGCGCAATATATCAGGGTGAAGCTTTCTTT. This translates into CASSAIYQGEAFF.

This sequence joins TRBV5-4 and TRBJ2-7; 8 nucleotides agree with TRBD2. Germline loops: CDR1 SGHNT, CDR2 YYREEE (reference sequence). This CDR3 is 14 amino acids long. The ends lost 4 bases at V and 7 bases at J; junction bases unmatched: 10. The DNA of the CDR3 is TGTGCCAGCAGCCCTTACGGGACTAGTCGAGAGCAGTACTTC. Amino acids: CASSPYGTSREQYF.

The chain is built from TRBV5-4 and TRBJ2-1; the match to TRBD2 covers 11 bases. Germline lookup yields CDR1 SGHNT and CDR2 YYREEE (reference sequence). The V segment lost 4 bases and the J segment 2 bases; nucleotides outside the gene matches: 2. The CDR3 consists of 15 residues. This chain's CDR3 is CASSPTSGAYNEQFF. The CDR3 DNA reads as TGTGCCAGCAGCCCGACTAGCGGGGCCTACAATGAGCAGTTCTTC.